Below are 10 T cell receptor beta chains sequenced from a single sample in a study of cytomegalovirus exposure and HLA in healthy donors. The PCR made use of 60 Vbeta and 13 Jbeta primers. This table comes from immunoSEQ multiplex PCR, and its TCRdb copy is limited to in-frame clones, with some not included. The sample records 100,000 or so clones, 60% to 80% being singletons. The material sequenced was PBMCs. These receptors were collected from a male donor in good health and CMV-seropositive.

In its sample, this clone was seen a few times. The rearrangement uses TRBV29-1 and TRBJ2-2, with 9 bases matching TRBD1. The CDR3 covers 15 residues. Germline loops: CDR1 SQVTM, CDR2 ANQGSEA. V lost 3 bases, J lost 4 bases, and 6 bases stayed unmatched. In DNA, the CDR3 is TGCAGCGTTGATGGGACAGGGACGGGCACCGGGGAGCTGTTTTTT. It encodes CSVDGTGTGTGELFF.

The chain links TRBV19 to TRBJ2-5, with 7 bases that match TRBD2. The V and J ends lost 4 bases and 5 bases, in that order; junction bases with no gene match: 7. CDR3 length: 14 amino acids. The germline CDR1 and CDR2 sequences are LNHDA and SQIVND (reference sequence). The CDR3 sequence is CASSTPGLKETQYF. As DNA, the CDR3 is TGTGCCAGTAGTACCCCGGGACTAAAGGAGACCCAGTACTTC.

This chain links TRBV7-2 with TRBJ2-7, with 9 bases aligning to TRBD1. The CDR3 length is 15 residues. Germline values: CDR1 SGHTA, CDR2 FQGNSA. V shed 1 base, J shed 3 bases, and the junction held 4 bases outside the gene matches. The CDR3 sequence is CASSLGGTGFYEQYF. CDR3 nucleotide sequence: TGTGCCAGCAGCTTAGGGGGGACAGGGTTCTACGAGCAGTACTTC.

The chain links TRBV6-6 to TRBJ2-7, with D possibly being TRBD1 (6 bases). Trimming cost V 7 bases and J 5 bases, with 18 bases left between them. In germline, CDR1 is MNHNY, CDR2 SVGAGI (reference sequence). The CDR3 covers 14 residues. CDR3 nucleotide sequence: TGTGCCAGCATCGCAGGGGCCTACTTTGACGAGCAGTACTTC. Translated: CASIAGAYFDEQYF.

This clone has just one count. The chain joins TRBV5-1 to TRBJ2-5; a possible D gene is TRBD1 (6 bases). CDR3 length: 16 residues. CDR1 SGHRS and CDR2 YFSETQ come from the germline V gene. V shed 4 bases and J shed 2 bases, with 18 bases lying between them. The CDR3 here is CASSPARQAGQETQYF. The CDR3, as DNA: TGCGCCAGCAGCCCAGCACGACAGGCCGGACAAGAGACCCAGTACTTC.

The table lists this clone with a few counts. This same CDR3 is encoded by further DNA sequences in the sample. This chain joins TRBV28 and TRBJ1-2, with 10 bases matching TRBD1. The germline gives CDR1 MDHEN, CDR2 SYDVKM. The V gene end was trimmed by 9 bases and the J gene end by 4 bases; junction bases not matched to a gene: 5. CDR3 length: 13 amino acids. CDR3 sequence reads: CASTRDRGYGYTF. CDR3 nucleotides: TGTGCCAGTACCCGGGACAGGGGCTATGGCTACACCTTC.

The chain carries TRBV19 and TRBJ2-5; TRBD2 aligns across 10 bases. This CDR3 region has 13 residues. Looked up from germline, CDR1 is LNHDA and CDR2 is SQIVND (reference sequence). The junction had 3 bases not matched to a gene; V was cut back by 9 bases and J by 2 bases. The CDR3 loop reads CASTGLAQETQYF. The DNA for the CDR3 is TGTGCCAGCACGGGACTAGCGCAAGAGACCCAGTACTTC.

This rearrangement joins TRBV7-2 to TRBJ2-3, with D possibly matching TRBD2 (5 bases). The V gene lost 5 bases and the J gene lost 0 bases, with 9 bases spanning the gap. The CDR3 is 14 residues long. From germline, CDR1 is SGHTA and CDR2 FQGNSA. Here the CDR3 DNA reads TGTGCCAGCAGCGTCGACTACAGCACAGATACGCAGTATTTT. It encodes CASSVDYSTDTQYF.

The CDR3 sequence is CASSSKLTGFYEQYF. CDR3 coding DNA: TGTGCCAGCAGCTCTAAATTGACAGGGTTCTACGAGCAGTACTTC. The V call is TRBV11-2, the J call TRBJ2-7, with 7 bases lining up with TRBD1. The CDR3 has 15 residues. Trimming at V came to 4 bases and at J to 3 bases, leaving 9 bases not matched to a gene. Germline assignment: CDR1 SGHAT and CDR2 FQNNGV.

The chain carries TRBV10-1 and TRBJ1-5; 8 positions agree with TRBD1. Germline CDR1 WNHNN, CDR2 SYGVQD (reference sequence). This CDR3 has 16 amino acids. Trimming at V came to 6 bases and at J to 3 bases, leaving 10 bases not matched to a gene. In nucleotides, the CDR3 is TGCGCCAGCAGCTTACCCCCAGGGGGCATCAATCAGCCCCAGCATTTT. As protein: CASSLPPGGINQPQHF.